This T cell receptor (beta chain) was observed in a study of beta chain features in type 1 diabetes. Overall study: When patients were set against healthy donors, age, gender and cell yields were similar.

Purity (above 95%) was reached by all sorted populations. The CDR3 is 20 residues long. The whole isolated RNA underwent reverse transcription, so sequencing captured expressed TCRB transcripts. The data were produced by immunoSEQ multiplex PCR, yet TCRdb's version contains in-frame clones alone and is incomplete. This table holds a few hundred thousand clones, about 30% found once. This chain uses TRBV1 with TRBJ2-1; the DNA was not compared with TRBD1, the D call given in the table. TRBV1 is flagged as a pseudogene. This receptor was identified in a young man in good health. Sequencing was done on a sample of naive CD4+ T cells from blood. The CDR3 sequence is CTSSPHPKSDNDVPYNEQFF. CDR3 in DNA: TGCACCAGCAGCCCGCATCCCAAATCCGACAATGATGTTCCCTACAATGAGCAGTTCTTC.